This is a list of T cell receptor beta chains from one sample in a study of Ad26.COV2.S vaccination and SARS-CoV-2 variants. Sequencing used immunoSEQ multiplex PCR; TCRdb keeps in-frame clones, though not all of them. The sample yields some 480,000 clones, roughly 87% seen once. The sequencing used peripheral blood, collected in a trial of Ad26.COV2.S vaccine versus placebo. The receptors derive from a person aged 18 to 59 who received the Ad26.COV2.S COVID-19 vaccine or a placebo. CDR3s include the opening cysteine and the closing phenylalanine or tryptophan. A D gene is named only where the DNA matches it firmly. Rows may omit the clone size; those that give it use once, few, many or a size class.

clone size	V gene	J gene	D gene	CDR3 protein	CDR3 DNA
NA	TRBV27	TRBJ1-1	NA	CASQTLPRNTEAFF	TGTGCCAGCCAAACCCTCCCACGGAACACTGAAGCTTTCTTT
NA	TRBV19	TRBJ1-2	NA	CASSPGGASNYGYTF	TGTGCCAGTAGCCCAGGCGGGGCGTCTAACTATGGCTACACCTTC
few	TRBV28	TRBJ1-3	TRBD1	CASSLTGTEQGNTIYF	TGTGCCAGCAGTTTAACCGGGACAGAGCAAGGAAACACCATATATTTT
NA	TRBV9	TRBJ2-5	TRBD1	CASSRRQGETQYF	TGTGCCAGCAGCCGAAGACAGGGGGAGACCCAGTACTTC
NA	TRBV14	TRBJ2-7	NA	CASSQGGVGGRETYEQYF	TGTGCCAGCAGCCAAGGTGGGGTTGGAGGGAGAGAGACCTACGAGCAGTACTTC
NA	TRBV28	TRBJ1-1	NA	CASSLRLGRNTEAFF	TGTGCCAGCAGTTTACGTCTGGGACGGAACACTGAAGCTTTCTTT
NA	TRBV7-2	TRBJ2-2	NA	CASSTRTGNTGELFF	TGTGCCAGCAGCACCCGGACGGGGAACACCGGGGAGCTGTTTTTT
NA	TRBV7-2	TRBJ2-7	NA	CASSLVGGYEQYF	TGTGCCAGCAGCTTAGTGGGCGGTTACGAGCAGTACTTC
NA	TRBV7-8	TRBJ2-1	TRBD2	CASSKRDYKDNEQFF	TGTGCCAGCAGCAAACGGGACTATAAGGACAATGAGCAGTTCTTC
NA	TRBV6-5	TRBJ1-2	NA	CASSLHEDYGYTF	TGTGCCAGCAGCCTACATGAGGACTATGGCTACACCTTC
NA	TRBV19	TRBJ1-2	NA	CASQTGQASPYGYTF	TGTGCCAGTCAAACCGGGCAGGCAAGTCCGTATGGCTACACCTTC
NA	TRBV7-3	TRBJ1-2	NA	CASSLFGRGGGYTF	TGTGCCAGCAGCTTATTTGGCAGGGGTGGTGGCTACACCTTC
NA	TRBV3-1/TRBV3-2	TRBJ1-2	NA	CASSQERGGGYTF	TGTGCCAGCAGCCAAGAAAGGGGAGGAGGCTACACCTTC
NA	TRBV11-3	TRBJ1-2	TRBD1	CASSSGDRGGYGYTF	TGTGCCAGCAGCTCGGGGGACAGGGGAGGGTATGGCTACACCTTC
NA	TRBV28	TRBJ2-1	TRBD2	CASSLLAGQRGNEQFF	TGTGCCAGCAGTCTACTAGCGGGACAAAGGGGCAATGAGCAGTTCTTC
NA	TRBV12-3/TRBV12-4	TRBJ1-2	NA	CASSFGGGYTF	TGTGCCAGCAGTTTCGGGGGGGGCTACACCTTC
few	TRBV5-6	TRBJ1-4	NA	CASSIGGREKLFF	TGTGCCAGCAGCATTGGGGGTAGGGAAAAACTGTTTTTT
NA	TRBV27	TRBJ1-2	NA	CASSPRGRYGYTF	TGTGCCAGCAGTCCCCGGGGCCGCTATGGCTACACCTTC
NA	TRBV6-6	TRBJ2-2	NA	CASSSVQANTGELFF	TGTGCCAGCAGTTCGGTCCAAGCGAACACCGGGGAGCTGTTTTTT
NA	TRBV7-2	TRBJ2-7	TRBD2	CASSLGPGGVYEQYF	TGTGCCAGCAGCCTTGGTCCGGGAGGGGTGTACGAGCAGTACTTC
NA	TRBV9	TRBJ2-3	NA	CASSVAGRDTQYF	TGTGCCAGCAGCGTAGCTGGGCGAGATACGCAGTATTTT
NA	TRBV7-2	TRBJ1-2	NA	CASSPQRGLNYGYTF	TGTGCCAGCAGCCCCCAACGGGGTCTTAACTATGGCTACACCTTC
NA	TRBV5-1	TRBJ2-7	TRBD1	CASRPGDRGYEQYF	TGCGCCAGCAGGCCCGGGGACAGGGGCTACGAGCAGTACTTC
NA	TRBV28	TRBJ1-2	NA	CASSLSNSGYGYTF	TGTGCCAGCAGTTTATCCAACTCCGGCTATGGCTACACCTTC
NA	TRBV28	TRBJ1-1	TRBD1	CASSYRGRNTEAFF	TGTGCCAGCAGTTACAGGGGGCGGAACACTGAAGCTTTCTTT
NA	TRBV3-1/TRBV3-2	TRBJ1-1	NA	CASSQDQLVGEAFF	TGTGCCAGCAGCCAAGATCAATTGGTTGGTGAAGCTTTCTTT
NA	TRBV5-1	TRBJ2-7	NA	CASSTSYEQYF	TGCGCCAGCTCCACCTCCTACGAGCAGTACTTC
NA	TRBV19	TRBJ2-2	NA	CASSNTGTHVAGELFF	TGTGCCAGTAGTAATACAGGGACCCACGTAGCCGGGGAGCTGTTTTTT
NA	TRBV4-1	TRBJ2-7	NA	CASSQDQLAVSSYEQYF	TGCGCCAGCAGCCAAGATCAACTCGCGGTTTCATCCTACGAGCAGTACTTC
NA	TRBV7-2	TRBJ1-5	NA	CASSFYDGQPQHF	TGTGCCAGCAGCTTCTATGATGGTCAGCCCCAGCATTTT
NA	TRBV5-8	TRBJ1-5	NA	CASSPGTSSNQPQHF	TGTGCCAGCAGCCCAGGAACGTCCAGCAATCAGCCCCAGCATTTT
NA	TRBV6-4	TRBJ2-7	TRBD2	CASREKGLADYEQYF	TGTGCCAGCAGAGAGAAGGGACTAGCGGATTACGAGCAGTACTTC
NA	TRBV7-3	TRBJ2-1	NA	CASRRHNEQFF	TGTGCCAGCCGCCGGCACAATGAGCAGTTCTTC
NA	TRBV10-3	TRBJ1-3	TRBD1	CATNRGTSGNTIYF	TGTGCCACAAACAGGGGTACCTCTGGAAACACCATATATTTT
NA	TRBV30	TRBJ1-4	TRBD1	CAGQLTGLTEKLFF	TGTGCCGGCCAGCTGACAGGGTTGACGGAAAAACTGTTTTTT
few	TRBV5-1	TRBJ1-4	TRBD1	CASSSDRVSSEKLFF	TGCGCCAGCAGCTCTGACAGGGTGTCAAGTGAAAAACTGTTTTTT
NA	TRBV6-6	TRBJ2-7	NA	CASLQGPSAYEQYF	TGTGCCAGCTTACAGGGCCCATCCGCCTACGAGCAGTACTTC
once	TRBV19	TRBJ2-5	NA	CASSISGTQYF	TGTGCCAGTAGTATCTCAGGGACCCAGTACTTC
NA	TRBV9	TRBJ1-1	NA	CASSVASNTEAFF	TGTGCCAGCAGCGTAGCATCTAACACTGAAGCTTTCTTT
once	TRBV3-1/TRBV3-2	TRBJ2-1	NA	CASSQDSWGQGAYNEQFF	TGTGCCAGCAGCCAAGATAGCTGGGGGCAGGGTGCCTACAATGAGCAGTTCTTC
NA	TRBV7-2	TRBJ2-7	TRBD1	CASSEYGTDHYEQYF	TGTGCCAGCAGTGAATACGGGACAGACCACTACGAGCAGTACTTC
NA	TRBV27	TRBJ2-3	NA	CASSALGRTDTQYF	TGTGCCAGCAGTGCCCTCGGCCGCACAGATACGCAGTATTTT
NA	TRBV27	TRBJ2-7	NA	CASSFGSTYEQYF	TGTGCCAGCAGTTTTGGGTCGACCTACGAGCAGTACTTC
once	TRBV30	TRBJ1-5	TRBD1	CATGQIPNQPQHF	TGTGCCACGGGACAGATCCCAAATCAGCCCCAGCATTTT
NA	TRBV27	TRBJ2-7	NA	CASSFVATAYEQYF	TGTGCCAGCAGTTTCGTAGCAACGGCGTACGAGCAGTACTTC
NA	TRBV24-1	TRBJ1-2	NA	CATSDFKRTADSYGYTF	TGTGCCACCAGTGATTTTAAACGGACAGCCGATTCCTATGGCTACACCTTC
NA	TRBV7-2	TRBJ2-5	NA	CASSLDWVGPRTQYF	TGTGCCAGCAGCTTAGATTGGGTTGGGCCGAGGACCCAGTACTTC
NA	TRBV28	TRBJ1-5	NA	CASSPRGRGGSNQPQHF	TGTGCCAGCAGTCCCCGTGGGAGGGGGGGTAGCAATCAGCCCCAGCATTTT
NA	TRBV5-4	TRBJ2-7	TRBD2	CASSSGLPYEQYF	TGTGCCAGCAGCTCGGGACTACCCTACGAGCAGTACTTC